This TCR beta chain was retrieved from a study of CD8 T cells in ankylosing spondylitis. The CDR3 is made up of 13 amino acids. V was trimmed by 3 bases and J by 6 bases, leaving 11 bases between them. In TCRdb, the 5' RACE reads were re-called with MiXCR into one record per CDR3 protein. Of around 340,000 distinct CDR3 sequences in the sample, approximately 15% were seen once. J is TRBJ1-2 and V is TRBV12-3 or TRBV12-4; no firm D call. The clonotype was recovered from a male donor with ankylosing spondylitis or in good health (not recorded which). Sample: blood, either unsorted or a sorted T cell fraction (not recorded which). The CDR3 region is CASSFGPLNGYTF. In DNA, the CDR3 is TGTGCCAGCAGTTTTGGGCCTCTAAATGGCTACACCTTC.